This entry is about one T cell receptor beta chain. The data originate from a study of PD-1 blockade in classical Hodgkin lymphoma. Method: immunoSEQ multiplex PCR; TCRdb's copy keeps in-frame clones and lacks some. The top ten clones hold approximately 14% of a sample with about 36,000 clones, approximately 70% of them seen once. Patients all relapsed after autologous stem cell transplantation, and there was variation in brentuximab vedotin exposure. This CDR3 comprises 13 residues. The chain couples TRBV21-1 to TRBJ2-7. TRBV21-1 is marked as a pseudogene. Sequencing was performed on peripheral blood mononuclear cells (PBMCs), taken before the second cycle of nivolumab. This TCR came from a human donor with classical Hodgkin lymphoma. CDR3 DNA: TGTGCCAGCAGCCAAGCCGCCTTTGGGGAGCAGTACTTC. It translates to CASSQAAFGEQYF.